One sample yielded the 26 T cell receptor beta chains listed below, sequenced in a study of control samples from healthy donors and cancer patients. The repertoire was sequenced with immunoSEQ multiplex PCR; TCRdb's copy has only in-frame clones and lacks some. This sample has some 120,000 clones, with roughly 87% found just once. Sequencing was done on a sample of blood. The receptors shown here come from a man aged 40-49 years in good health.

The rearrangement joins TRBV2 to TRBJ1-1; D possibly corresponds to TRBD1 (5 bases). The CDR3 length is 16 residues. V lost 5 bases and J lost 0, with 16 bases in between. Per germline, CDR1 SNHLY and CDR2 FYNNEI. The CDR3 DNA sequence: TGTGCCAGCAGTCCCACCCCGACAGAGATGAACACTGAAGCTTTCTTT. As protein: CASSPTPTEMNTEAFF.

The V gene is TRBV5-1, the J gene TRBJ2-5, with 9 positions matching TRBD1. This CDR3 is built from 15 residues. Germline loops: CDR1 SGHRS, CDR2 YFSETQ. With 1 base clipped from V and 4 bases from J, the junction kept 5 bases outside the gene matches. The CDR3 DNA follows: TGCGCCAGCAGCTTGCGAGACAGGGGGGGAGAGACCCAGTACTTC. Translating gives CASSLRDRGGETQYF.

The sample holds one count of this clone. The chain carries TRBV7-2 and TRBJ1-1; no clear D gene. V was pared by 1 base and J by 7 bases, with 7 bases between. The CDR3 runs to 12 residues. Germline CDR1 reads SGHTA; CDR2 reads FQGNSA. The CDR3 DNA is TGTGCCAGCAGCTTAGTTGGGCATGAAGCTTTCTTT. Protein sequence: CASSLVGHEAFF.

DNA of the CDR3: TGCAGCGGCGGGACAAGCAATGAAAAACTGTTTTTT. Amino acids: CSGGTSNEKLFF. The V call is TRBV29-1, the J call TRBJ1-4, with a tentative D call TRBD1 (6 bases). The CDR3 runs to 12 residues. Trimming left V 7 bases short and J 5 bases short, with 11 bases between. CDR1 and CDR2 (germline): SQVTM, ANQGSEA.

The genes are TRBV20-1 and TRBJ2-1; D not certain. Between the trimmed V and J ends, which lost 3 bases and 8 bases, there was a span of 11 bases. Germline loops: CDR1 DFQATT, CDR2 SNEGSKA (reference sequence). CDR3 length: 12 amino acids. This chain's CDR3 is CSASLTWDEQFF. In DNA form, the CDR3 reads TGCAGTGCTAGTTTAACATGGGATGAGCAGTTCTTC.

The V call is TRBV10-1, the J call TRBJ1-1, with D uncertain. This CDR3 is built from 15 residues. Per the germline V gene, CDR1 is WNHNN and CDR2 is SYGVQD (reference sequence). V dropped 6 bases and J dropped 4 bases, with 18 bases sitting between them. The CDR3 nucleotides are TGCGCCAGCAGCCCCAGCGAGGGCTTGGGCACTGAAGCTTTCTTT. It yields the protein CASSPSEGLGTEAFF.

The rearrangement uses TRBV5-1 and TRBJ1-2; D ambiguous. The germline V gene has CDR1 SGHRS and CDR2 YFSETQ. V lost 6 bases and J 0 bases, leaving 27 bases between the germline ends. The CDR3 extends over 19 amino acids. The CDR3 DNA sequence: TGCGCCAGCACCTCAACCCCAGTTTGGCAGGCACCAGCTAACTATGGCTACACCTTC. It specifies CASTSTPVWQAPANYGYTF.

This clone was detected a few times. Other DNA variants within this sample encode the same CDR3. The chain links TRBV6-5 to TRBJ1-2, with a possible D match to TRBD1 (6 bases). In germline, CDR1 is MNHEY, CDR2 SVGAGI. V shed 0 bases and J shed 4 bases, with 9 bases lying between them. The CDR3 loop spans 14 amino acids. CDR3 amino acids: CASSYSRGGYGYTF. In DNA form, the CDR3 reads TGTGCCAGCAGTTACTCGAGAGGGGGCTATGGCTACACCTTC.

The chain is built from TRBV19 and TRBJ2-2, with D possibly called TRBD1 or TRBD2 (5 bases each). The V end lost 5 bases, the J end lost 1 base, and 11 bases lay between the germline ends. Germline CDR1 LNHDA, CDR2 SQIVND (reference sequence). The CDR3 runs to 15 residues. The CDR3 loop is CASSPGRLNTGELFF. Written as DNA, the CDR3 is TGTGCCAGTAGTCCGGGACGGTTGAACACCGGGGAGCTGTTTTTT.

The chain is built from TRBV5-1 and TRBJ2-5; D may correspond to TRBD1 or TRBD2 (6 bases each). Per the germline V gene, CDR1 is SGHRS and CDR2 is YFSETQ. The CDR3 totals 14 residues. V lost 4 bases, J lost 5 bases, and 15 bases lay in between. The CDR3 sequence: CASSGDGGYETQYF. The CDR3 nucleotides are TGCGCCAGCAGCGGGGACGGGGGCTACGAGACCCAGTACTTC. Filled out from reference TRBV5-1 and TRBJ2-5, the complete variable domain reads KAGVTQTPRYLIKTRGQQVTLSCSPISGHRSVSWYQQTPGQGLQFLFEYFSETQRNKGNFPGRFSGRQFSNSRSEMNVSTLELGDSALYLCASSGDGGYETQYFGPGTRLLVL.

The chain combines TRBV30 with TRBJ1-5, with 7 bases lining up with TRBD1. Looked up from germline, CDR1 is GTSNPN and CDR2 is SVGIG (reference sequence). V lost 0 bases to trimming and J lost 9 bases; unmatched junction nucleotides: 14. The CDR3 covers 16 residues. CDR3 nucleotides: TGTGCCTGGAGTGTACAATACAAGGGGGCCCGGGCGCCCCAGCATTTT. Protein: CAWSVQYKGARAPQHF.

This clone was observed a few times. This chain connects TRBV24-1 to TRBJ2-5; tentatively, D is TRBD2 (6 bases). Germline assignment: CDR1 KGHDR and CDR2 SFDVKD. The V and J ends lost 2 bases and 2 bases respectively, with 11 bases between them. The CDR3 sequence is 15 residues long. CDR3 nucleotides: TGTGCCACCAGTGATTCCCTAGGGAGGCAAGAGACCCAGTACTTC. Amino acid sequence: CATSDSLGRQETQYF.

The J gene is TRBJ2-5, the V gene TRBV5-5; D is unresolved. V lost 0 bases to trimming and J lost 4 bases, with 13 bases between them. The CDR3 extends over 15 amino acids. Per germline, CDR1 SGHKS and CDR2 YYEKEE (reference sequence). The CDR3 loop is CASSLGHPLGETQYF. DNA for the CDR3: TGTGCCAGCAGCTTGGGACATCCCCTTGGAGAGACCCAGTACTTC.

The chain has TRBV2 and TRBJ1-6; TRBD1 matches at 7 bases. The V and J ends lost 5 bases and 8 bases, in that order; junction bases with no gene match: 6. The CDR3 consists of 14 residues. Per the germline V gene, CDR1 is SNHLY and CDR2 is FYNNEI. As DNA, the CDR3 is TGTGCCAGCAGTCCGACAGGGAGGGATTCACCCCTCCACTTT. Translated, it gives CASSPTGRDSPLHF.

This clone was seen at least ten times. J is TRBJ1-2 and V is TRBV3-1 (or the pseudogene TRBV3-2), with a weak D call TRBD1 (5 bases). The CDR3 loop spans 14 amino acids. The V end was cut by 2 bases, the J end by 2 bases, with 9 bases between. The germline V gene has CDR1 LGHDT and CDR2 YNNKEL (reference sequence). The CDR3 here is CASSQFQGNYGYTF. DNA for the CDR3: TGTGCCAGCAGCCAATTTCAGGGAAACTATGGCTACACCTTC.

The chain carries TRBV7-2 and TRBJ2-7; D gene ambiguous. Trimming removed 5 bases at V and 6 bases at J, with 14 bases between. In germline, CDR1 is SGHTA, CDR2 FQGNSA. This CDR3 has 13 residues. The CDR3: CASSLGLPREQYF. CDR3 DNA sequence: TGTGCCAGCAGCCTCGGGCTACCGCGCGAGCAGTACTTC.

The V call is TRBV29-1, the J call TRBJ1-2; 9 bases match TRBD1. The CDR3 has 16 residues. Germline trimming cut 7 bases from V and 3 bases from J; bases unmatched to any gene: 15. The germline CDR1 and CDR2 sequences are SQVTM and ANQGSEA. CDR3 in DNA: TGCAGCGGACAAACCTCTTCGGACAGGGGCTACTATGGCTACACCTTC. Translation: CSGQTSSDRGYYGYTF.

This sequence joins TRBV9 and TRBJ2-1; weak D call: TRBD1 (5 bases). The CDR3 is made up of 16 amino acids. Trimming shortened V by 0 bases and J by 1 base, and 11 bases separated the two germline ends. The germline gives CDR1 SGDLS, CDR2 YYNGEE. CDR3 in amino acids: CASSVAEGASYNEQFF. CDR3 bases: TGTGCCAGCAGCGTAGCTGAAGGGGCGTCCTACAATGAGCAGTTCTTC.

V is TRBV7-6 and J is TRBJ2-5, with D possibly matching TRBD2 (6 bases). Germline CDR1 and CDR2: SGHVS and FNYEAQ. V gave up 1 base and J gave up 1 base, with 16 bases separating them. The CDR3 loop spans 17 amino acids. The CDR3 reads CASSLGPIPGVQETQYF. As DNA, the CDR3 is TGTGCCAGCAGCTTAGGCCCCATACCGGGGGTCCAAGAGACCCAGTACTTC.

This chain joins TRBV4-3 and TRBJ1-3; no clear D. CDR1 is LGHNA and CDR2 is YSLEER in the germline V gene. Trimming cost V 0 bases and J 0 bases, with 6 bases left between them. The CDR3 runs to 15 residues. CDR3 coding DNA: TGCGCCAGCAGCCAAGATAAGGCCTCTGGAAACACCATATATTTT. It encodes CASSQDKASGNTIYF.

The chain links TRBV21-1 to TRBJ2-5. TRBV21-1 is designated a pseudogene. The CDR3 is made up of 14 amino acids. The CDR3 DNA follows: TGTGCCAGCAGCCTACTCGGGGCCCAAGAGACCCAGTACTTC. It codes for CASSLLGAQETQYF.

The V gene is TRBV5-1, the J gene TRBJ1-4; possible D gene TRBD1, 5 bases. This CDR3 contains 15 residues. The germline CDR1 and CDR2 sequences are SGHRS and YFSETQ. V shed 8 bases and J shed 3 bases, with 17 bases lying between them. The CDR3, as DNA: TGCGCCAGTCGACTCTGGGACGGATCTAATGAAAAACTGTTTTTT. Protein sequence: CASRLWDGSNEKLFF.

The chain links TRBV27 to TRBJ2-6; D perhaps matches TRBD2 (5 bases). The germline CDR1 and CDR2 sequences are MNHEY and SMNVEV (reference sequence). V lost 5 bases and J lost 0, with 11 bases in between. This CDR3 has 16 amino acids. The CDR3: CASSPDGGSGANVLTF. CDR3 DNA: TGTGCCAGCAGTCCCGATGGAGGCTCTGGGGCCAACGTCCTGACTTTC.

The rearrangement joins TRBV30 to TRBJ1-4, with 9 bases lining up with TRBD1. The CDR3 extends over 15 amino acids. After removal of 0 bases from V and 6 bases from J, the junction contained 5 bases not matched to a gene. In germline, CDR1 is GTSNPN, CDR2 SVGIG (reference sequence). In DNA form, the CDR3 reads TGTGCCTGGAGTGTCGCAACAGGGGGCTATGAAAAACTGTTTTTT. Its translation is CAWSVATGGYEKLFF.

CDR3 residues: CASSLDRVDEKLFF. The CDR3 DNA sequence: TGTGCCAGCAGCTTAGACAGGGTAGATGAAAAACTGTTTTTT. The chain carries TRBV7-2 and TRBJ1-4; a possible D gene is TRBD1 (6 bases). Trimming cost V 1 base and J 6 bases, with 9 bases left between them. CDR3 length: 14 amino acids. Germline CDR1 reads SGHTA; CDR2 reads FQGNSA. Full variable domain (rest looked up from reference TRBV7-2 and TRBJ1-4): GAGVSQSPSNKVTEKGKDVELRCDPISGHTALYWYRQSLGQGLEFLIYFQGNSAPDKSGLPSDRFSAERTGGSVSTLTIQRTQQEDSAVYLCASSLDRVDEKLFFGSGTQLSVL.

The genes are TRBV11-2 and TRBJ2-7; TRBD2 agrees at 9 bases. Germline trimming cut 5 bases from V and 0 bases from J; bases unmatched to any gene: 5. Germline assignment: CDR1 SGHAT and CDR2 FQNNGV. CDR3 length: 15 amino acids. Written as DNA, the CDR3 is TGTGCCAGCAGCATGGGCGGGGGGGTCTCCTACGAGCAGTACTTC. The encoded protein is CASSMGGGVSYEQYF.